This TCR beta chain was found in a study of T-cell memory formation after mild COVID-19. From 5'RACE with constant-segment primers came TCR alpha and TCR beta cDNA libraries that carried sample barcodes and UMIs. Each CDR3 protein gets one entry after TCRdb re-called the 5' RACE reads with MiXCR. The table has hundreds of thousands of distinct CDR3 sequences, 25% to 30% seen once. This CDR3 comprises 17 residues. Trimming took off 5 bases at V and 0 bases at J, with 17 bases between the two ends. Sequencing was done on a sample of PBMCs or a T cell subset sorted from them (not recorded which). This clonotype was obtained from an adult woman who had mild COVID-19 (a few samples of this study predate the infection). Cell type and time point are not known. This chain joins TRBV12-3 or TRBV12-4 and TRBJ1-5, with unresolved D. This chain's CDR3 is CASSTVAPEISNQPQHF. The DNA of the CDR3 is TGTGCCAGCAGTACCGTGGCCCCAGAGATTAGCAATCAGCCCCAGCATTTT.